These 11 T cell receptor beta chains originate from one sample sequenced in a study of cytomegalovirus exposure and HLA in healthy donors (dated 2017 in TCRdb). Library creation used the immunoSEQ multiplex PCR assay. The multiplex PCR relied on a mix of 60 forward primers for TCR Vbeta segments and 13 reverse primers for TCR Jbeta segments. Not all clones reach the TCRdb copy of this immuneACCESS table, which keeps in-frame sequences only. Checked studies attribute under half of the gap to unresolved V genes and leave the rest unexplained. In this sample the table shows 130,000 to 150,000 clones, 80% of which occur a single time. The ten top clones hold 4.5% to 5.5% of the sample. Sequenced material: PBMCs. The source is a man aged 40-55 years in good health and CMV-seronegative.

The chain combines TRBV5-1 with TRBJ2-1, with 9 bases lining up with TRBD2. This CDR3 comprises 14 residues. The J segment lost 12 bases and the V segment lost 0 bases, leaving 7 bases of the junction unmatched. The germline V gene encodes CDR1 SGHRS and CDR2 YFSETQ. The CDR3 reads CASSLAAGGRGQFF. For the CDR3, the DNA is TGCGCCAGCAGCTTGGCAGCGGGGGGCCGAGGGCAGTTCTTC. Looking up the rest from reference TRBV5-1 and TRBJ2-1 gives the full variable domain: KAGVTQTPRYLIKTRGQQVTLSCSPISGHRSVSWYQQTPGQGLQFLFEYFSETQRNKGNFPGRFSGRQFSNSRSEMNVSTLELGDSALYLCASSLAAGGRGQFFGPGTRLTVL.

This chain connects TRBV6-1 to TRBJ1-4, with D unclear. Trimming shortened V by 2 bases and J by 8 bases, and 9 bases separated the two germline ends. Germline CDR1 MNHNS, CDR2 SASEGT. The CDR3 has 13 amino acids. CDR3 protein: CASSESLREKLFF. The CDR3 DNA sequence: TGTGCCAGCAGTGAATCCCTCCGGGAAAAACTGTTTTTT.

The rearrangement uses TRBV5-4 and TRBJ1-4; unclear D gene. Trimming left V 1 base short and J 7 bases short, with 11 bases between. Germline values: CDR1 SGHNT, CDR2 YYREEE (reference sequence). This CDR3 is 14 amino acids long. CDR3 in DNA: TGTGCCAGCAGCTTGCGGAGGTCTGGTGAAAAACTGTTTTTT. This encodes CASSLRRSGEKLFF.

This clone has just a few counts. This rearrangement joins TRBV7-9 to TRBJ1-4, with D unresolved. Trimming took 1 base from V and 8 from J, leaving 11 bases between them. The germline V gene has CDR1 SEHNR and CDR2 FQNEAQ (reference sequence). The CDR3 loop spans 14 amino acids. The CDR3 here is CASSLGREGEKLFF. CDR3 coding DNA: TGTGCCAGCAGCTTAGGACGGGAGGGCGAAAAACTGTTTTTT.

This clone was detected a few times. Other DNA sequences in the same sample also yield this CDR3. J is TRBJ1-6 and V is TRBV28, with a weak D call TRBD1 (5 bases). The ends were cut back, 2 bases at V and 6 bases at J, with 8 bases in the middle. This CDR3 region has 14 residues. Per the germline V gene, CDR1 is MDHEN and CDR2 is SYDVKM. The CDR3 sequence: CASSLGGSNSPLHF. CDR3 nucleotide sequence: TGTGCCAGCAGTTTAGGGGGGAGTAATTCACCCCTCCACTTT.

J is TRBJ2-7 and V is TRBV10-3, with 9 bases lining up with TRBD1. After removal of 5 bases from V and 3 bases from J, the junction contained 8 bases not matched to a gene. CDR3 length: 15 residues. CDR1 ENHRY and CDR2 SYGVKD come from the germline V gene. In nucleotides, the CDR3 is TGTGCCATCAGTAAACCGGGACAGGGAGTCTACGAGCAGTACTTC. It yields the protein CAISKPGQGVYEQYF.

This sequence joins TRBV6-5 and TRBJ2-3; D is uncertain. Germline CDR1 MNHEY, CDR2 SVGAGI. Trimming stripped 0 bases from V and 8 bases from J, with 6 bases between. The CDR3 runs 12 residues. CDR3 DNA sequence: TGTGCCAGCAGTTACTCCCCCGGTACGCAGTATTTT. Protein sequence: CASSYSPGTQYF.

This clone has a handful of counts. The chain links TRBV4-3 to TRBJ1-1; D is possibly TRBD1 (6 bases). This CDR3 has 15 amino acids. From germline, CDR1 is LGHNA and CDR2 YSLEER. V lost 3 bases, J lost 6 bases, and 17 bases lay in between. The DNA of the CDR3 is TGCGCCAGCAGCCAGGCAGACAGGACATCAGCTGAAGCTTTCTTT. It yields the protein CASSQADRTSAEAFF.

This chain connects TRBV27 to TRBJ2-7, with 12 bases identical to TRBD2. Germline V gene sequence: CDR1 MNHEY, CDR2 SMNVEV (reference sequence). J gave up 7 bases and V 6 bases, and 7 bases lay outside the gene matches. The length of the CDR3 is 14 residues. The CDR3 loop reads CASRSLAGGEEQYF. CDR3 nucleotides: TGTGCCAGCAGATCACTAGCGGGGGGTGAAGAGCAGTACTTC.

Concerning this clone itself: The junction differs from germline at one of its ends, possibly a read error. The genes are TRBV10-3 and TRBJ1-4, with D possibly matching TRBD1 (6 bases). Germline loops: CDR1 ENHRY, CDR2 SYGVKD. The CDR3 consists of 13 residues. DNA for the CDR3: TGCCCTGGACAGCCCGTAACTAATGAAAAACTGTTTTTT. Its translation: CPGQPVTNEKLFF.

The chain has TRBV30 and TRBJ2-2; possibly TRBD1 for D (6 bases). Per germline, CDR1 GTSNPN and CDR2 SVGIG (reference sequence). CDR3 length equals 15 residues. The ends were cut back, 3 bases at V and 2 bases at J, with 13 bases in the middle. The CDR3 DNA reads as TGTGCCTGGAGGGACAGTTCGATTAACACCGGGGAGCTGTTTTTT. This sequence encodes CAWRDSSINTGELFF.